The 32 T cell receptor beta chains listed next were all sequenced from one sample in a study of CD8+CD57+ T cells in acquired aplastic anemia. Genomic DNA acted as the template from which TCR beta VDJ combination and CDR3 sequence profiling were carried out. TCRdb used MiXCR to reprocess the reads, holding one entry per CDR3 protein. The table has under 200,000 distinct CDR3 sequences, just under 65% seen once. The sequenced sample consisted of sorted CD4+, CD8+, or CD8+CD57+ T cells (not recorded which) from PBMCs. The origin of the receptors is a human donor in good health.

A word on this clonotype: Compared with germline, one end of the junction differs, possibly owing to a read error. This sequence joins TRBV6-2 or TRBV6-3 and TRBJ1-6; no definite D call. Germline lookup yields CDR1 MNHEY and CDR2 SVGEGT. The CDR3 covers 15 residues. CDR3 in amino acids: CAGSYRPLGGSTLHF. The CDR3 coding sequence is TGTGCCGGCAGTTACCGCCCCCTCGGCGGTTCAACCCTCCACTTT.

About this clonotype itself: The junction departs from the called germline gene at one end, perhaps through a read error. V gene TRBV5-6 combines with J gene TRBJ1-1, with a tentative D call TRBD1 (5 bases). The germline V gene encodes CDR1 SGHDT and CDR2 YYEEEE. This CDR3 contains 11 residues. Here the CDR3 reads CASTLGPEAFF. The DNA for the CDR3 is TGTGCCAGCACCTTGGGACCGGAAGCTTTCTTT.

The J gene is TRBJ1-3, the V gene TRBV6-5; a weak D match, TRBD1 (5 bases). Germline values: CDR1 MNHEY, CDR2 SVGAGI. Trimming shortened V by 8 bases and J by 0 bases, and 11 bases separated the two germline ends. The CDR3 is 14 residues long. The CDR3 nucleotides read TGTGCCAGCGCTGGGGGGAGCTCTGGAAACACCATATATTTT. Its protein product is CASAGGSSGNTIYF.

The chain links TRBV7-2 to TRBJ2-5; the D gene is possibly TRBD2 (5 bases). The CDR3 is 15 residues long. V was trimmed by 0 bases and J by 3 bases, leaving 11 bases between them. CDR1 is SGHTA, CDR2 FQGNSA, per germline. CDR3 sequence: CASSLAGAQEETQYF. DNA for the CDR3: TGTGCCAGCAGCTTAGCGGGAGCCCAAGAAGAGACCCAGTACTTC.

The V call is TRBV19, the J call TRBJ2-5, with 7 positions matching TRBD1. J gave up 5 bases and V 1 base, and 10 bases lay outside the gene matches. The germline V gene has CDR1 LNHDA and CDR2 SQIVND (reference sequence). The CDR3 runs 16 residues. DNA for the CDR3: TGTGCCAGTAGTATAGTGCCCAAGGGGGCGAAGGAGACCCAGTACTTC. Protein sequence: CASSIVPKGAKETQYF. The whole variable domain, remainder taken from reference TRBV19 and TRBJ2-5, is DGGITQSPKYLFRKEGQNVTLSCEQNLNHDAMYWYRQDPGQGLRLIYYSQIVNDFQKGDIAEGYSVSREKKESFPLTVTSAQKNPTAFYLCASSIVPKGAKETQYFGPGTRLLVL.

CDR3 region: CASSGAGGNEQFF. CDR3 DNA: TGTGCCAGCAGTGGGGCAGGGGGCAATGAGCAGTTCTTC. V and J are TRBV5-6 and TRBJ2-1; 7 bases line up with TRBD1. CDR1 and CDR2 from the germline V gene are SGHDT and YYEEEE. V shed 5 bases, J shed 6 bases, and the junction held 5 bases outside the gene matches. The length of the CDR3 is 13 residues.

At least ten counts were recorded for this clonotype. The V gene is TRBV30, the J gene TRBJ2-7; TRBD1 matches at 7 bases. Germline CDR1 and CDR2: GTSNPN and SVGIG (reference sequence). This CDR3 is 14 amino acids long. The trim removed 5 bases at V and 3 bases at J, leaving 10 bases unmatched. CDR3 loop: CAWGLPGQIYEQYF. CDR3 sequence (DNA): TGTGCCTGGGGCTTACCGGGACAGATCTACGAGCAGTACTTC.

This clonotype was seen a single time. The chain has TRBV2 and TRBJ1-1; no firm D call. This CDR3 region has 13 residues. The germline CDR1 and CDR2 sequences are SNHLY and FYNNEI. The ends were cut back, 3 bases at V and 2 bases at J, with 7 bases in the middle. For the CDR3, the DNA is TGTGCCAGCAGTGACGGGGTCAACACTGAAGCTTTCTTT. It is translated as CASSDGVNTEAFF.

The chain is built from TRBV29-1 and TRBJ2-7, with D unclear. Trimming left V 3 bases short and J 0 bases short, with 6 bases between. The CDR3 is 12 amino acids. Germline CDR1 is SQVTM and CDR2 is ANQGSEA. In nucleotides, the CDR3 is TGCAGCGTTGAGGCGGACTCCTACGAGCAGTACTTC. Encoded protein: CSVEADSYEQYF.

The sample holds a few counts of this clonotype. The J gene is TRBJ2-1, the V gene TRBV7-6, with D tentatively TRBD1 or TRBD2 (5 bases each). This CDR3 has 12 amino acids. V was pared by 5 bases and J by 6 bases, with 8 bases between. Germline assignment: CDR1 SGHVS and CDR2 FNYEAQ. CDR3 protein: CASSARGNEQFF. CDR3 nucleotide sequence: TGTGCCAGCAGCGCGAGGGGCAATGAGCAGTTCTTC.

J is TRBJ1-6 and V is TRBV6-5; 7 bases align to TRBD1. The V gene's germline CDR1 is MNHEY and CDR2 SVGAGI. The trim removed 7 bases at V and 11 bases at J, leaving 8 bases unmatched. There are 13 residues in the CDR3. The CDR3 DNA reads TGTGCCAGCAACCGACAGGGAGTGACACCCCTCCACTTT. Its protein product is CASNRQGVTPLHF.

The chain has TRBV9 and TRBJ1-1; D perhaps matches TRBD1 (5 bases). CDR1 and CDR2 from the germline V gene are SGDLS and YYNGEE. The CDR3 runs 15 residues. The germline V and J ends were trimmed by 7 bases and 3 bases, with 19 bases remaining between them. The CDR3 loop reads CASSLALGRDTEAFF. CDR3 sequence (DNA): TGTGCCAGCTCACTAGCCCTGGGCAGGGACACTGAAGCTTTCTTT.

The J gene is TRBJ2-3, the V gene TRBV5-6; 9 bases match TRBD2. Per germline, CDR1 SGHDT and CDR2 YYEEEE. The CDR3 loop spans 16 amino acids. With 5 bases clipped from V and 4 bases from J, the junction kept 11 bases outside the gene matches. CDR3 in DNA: TGTGCCAGCAGTGAAGGTGGCGGGGGGGCAGCAGATACGCAGTATTTT. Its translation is CASSEGGGGAADTQYF. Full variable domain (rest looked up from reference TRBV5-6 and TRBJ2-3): DAGVTQSPTHLIKTRGQQVTLRCSPKSGHDTVSWYQQALGQGPQFIFQYYEEEERQRGNFPDRFSGHQFPNYSSELNVNALLLGDSALYLCASSEGGGGAADTQYFGPGTRLTVL.

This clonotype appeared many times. The CDR3 DNA follows: TGTGCCAGCAGCTTAGGGGTGAGCGGATACAATGAGCAGTTCTTC. Encoded protein: CASSLGVSGYNEQFF. V usage is TRBV7-9 and J usage is TRBJ2-1, with TRBD2 as a possible D gene (5 bases). Trimming took 1 base from V and 4 from J, leaving 11 bases between them. The CDR3 runs to 15 residues. Germline loops: CDR1 SEHNR, CDR2 FQNEAQ (reference sequence).

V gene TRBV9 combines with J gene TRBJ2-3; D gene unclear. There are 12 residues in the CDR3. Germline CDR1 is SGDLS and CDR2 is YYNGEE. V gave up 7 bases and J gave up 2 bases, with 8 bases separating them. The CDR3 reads CASGFYTDTQYF. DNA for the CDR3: TGTGCCAGCGGTTTCTACACAGATACGCAGTATTTT.

The CDR3 is CASSGGGVLYGYTF. CDR3 in DNA: TGTGCCTCCTCCGGCGGGGGAGTACTCTATGGCTACACCTTC. V and J are TRBV19 and TRBJ1-2, with D possibly being TRBD1 (5 bases). V gave up 11 bases and J gave up 4 bases, with 20 bases separating them. The CDR3 runs 14 residues. Germline V lookup: CDR1 LNHDA, CDR2 SQIVND (reference sequence).

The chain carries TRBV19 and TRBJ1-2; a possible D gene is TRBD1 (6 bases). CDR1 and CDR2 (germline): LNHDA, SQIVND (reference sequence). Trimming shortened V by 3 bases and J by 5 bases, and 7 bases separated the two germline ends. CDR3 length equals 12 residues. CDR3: CASSIRGYGYTF. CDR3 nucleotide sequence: TGTGCCAGTAGTATCAGGGGATATGGCTACACCTTC.

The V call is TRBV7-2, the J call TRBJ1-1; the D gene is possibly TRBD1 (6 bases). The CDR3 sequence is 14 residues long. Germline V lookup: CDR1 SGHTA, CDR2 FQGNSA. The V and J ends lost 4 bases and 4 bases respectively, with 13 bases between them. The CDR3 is CASSSRSGVTEAFF. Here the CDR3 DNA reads TGTGCCAGCAGCTCTAGATCAGGGGTCACTGAAGCTTTCTTT.

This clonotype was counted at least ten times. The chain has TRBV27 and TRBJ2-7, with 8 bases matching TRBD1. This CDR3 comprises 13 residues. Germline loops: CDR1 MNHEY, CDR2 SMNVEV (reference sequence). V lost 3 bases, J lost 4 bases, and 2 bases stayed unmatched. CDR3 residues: CASSFGQGYEQYF. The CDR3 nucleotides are TGTGCCAGCAGTTTCGGACAGGGATACGAGCAGTACTTC.

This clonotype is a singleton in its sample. As DNA, the CDR3 is TGTGCCAGCAGCGTAGGGGCCGGGACAGGTCAAGAGACCCAGTACTTC. Protein sequence: CASSVGAGTGQETQYF. The gene calls are TRBV9 and TRBJ2-5; TRBD1 agrees at 8 bases. Germline V gene lookup returns CDR1 SGDLS and CDR2 YYNGEE. J was trimmed by 2 bases and V by 0 bases; bases with no gene match: 6. The CDR3 runs 16 residues.

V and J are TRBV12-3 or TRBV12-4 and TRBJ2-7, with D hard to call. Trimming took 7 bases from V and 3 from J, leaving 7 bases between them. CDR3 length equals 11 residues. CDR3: CASIINYEQYF. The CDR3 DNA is TGTGCCAGCATCATAAACTACGAGCAGTACTTC.

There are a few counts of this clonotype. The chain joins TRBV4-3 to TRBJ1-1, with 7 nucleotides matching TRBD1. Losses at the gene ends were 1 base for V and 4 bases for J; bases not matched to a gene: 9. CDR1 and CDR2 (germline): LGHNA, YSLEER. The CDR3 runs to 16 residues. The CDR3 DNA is TGCGCCAGCAGCCAAGTTCAGGGGGTATTGGGCACTGAAGCTTTCTTT. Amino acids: CASSQVQGVLGTEAFF.

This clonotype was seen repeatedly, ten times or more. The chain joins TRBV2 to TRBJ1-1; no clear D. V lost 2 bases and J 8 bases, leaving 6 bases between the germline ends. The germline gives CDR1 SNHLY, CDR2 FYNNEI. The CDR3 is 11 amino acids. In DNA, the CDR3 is TGTGCCAGCAGTGAATATACAGAAGCTTTCTTT. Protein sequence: CASSEYTEAFF.

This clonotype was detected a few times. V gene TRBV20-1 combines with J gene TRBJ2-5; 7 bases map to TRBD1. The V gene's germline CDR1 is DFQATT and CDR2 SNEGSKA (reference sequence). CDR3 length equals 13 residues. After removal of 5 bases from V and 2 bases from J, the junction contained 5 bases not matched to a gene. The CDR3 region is CSAGRQGQETQYF. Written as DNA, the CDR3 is TGCAGTGCTGGGAGACAGGGTCAAGAGACCCAGTACTTC.

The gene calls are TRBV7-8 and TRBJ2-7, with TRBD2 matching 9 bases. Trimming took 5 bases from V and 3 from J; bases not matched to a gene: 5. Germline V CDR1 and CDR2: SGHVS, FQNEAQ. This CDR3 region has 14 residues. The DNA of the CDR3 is TGTGCCAGCAGCGTTAGCGGGAGTCACTACGAGCAGTACTTC. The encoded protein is CASSVSGSHYEQYF.

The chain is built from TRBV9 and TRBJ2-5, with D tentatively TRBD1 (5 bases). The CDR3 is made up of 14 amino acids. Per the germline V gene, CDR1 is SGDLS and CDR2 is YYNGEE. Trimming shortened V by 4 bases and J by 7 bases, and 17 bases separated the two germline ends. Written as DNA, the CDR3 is TGTGCCAGCAGCTTAGCTCGAGGACACGGGACCCAGTACTTC. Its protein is CASSLARGHGTQYF. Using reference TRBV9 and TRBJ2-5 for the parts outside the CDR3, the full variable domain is DSGVTQTPKHLITATGQRVTLRCSPRSGDLSVYWYQQSLDQGLQFLIQYYNGEERAKGNILERFSAQQFPDLHSELNLSSLELGDSALYFCASSLARGHGTQYFGPGTRLLVL.

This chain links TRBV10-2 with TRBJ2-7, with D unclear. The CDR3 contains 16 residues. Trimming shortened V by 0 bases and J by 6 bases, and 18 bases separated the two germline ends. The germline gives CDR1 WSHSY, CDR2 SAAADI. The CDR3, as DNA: TGCGCCAGCAGTGAGTCGATATCAGTGACCTCAAGCGAGCAGTACTTC. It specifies CASSESISVTSSEQYF.

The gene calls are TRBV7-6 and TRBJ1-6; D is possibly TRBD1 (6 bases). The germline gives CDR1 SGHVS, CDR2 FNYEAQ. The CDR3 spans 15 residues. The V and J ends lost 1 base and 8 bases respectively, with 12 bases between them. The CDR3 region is CASSLDRAKDSPLHF. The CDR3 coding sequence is TGTGCCAGCAGCTTAGACAGGGCGAAGGATTCACCCCTCCACTTT.

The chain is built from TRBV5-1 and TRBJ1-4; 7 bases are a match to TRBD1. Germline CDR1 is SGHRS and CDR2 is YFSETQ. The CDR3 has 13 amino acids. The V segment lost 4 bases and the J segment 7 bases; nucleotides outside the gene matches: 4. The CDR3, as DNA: TGCGCCAGCAGCAAGGGGGCTGGTGAAAAACTGTTTTTT. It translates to CASSKGAGEKLFF.

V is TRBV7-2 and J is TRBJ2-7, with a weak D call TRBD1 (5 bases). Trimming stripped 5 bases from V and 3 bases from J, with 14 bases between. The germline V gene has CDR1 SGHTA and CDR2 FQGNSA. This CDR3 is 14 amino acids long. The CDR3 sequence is CASSLPGPYYEQYF. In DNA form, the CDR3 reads TGTGCCAGCAGCCTCCCAGGGCCCTACTACGAGCAGTACTTC.

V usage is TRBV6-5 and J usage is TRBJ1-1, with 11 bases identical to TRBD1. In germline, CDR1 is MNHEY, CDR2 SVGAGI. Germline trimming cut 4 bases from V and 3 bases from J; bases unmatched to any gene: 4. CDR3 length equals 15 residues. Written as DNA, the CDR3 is TGTGCCAGCAGTTTGAGGGACAGGGGGGACACTGAAGCTTTCTTT. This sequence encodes CASSLRDRGDTEAFF.

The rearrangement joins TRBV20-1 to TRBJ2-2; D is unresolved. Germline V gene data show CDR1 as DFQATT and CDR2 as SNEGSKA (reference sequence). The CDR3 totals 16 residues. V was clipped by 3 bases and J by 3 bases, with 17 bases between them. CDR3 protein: CSASPDLDEDTGELFF. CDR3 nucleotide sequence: TGCAGTGCTAGTCCGGACCTGGACGAGGACACCGGGGAGCTGTTTTTT.